These T cell receptor beta chains were read from a single sample in a study of T-cell reconstitution after alpha-beta-depleted transplantation in children. TCRdb recomputed calls from the PCR reads with MiXCR, one row per CDR3 protein. The sample lists about 200,000 distinct CDR3 sequences; around 7.7% were seen once. The sample was PBMCs, mostly from graft donor cells, taken 360 days after TCRalphabeta/CD19-depleted stem cell transplant. All receptors come from a male patient between 2 and 15 years old who had a stem cell transplant for acute myeloid leukemia, so the T cells may come from the graft donor. Both conserved end residues are part of each CDR3. The D gene is left open where the match is weak. For some rows the clone size is stated as once, few or many, or as a class when expanded; others skip it.

CDR3aa: CASSLRTGGNTIYF; CDR3nt: TGTGCCAGCAGCCTGCGGACAGGGGGTAACACCATATATTTT; d_gene: TRBD1; v_gene: TRBV3-1; abundance: many; j_gene: TRBJ1-3
CDR3aa: CASSLTTARNTGELFF; CDR3nt: TGTGCCAGCAGCTTAACAACGGCTCGTAACACCGGGGAGCTGTTTTTT; d_gene: -; v_gene: TRBV11-2; abundance: few; j_gene: TRBJ2-2
CDR3aa: CASSSQGGLSGELFF; CDR3nt: TGTGCCAGCTCTTCCCAAGGGGGCTTATCCGGGGAGCTGTTTTTT; d_gene: TRBD1; v_gene: TRBV12-3/TRBV12-4; abundance: -; j_gene: TRBJ2-2
CDR3aa: CASSYSKLVPNTDTQYF; CDR3nt: TGTGCCAGCAGTTACTCGAAACTAGTCCCTAATACAGATACGCAGTATTTT; d_gene: -; v_gene: TRBV6-5; abundance: many; j_gene: TRBJ2-3
CDR3aa: CASSLKLAVDTQYF; CDR3nt: TGCGCCAGCAGCTTGAAACTAGCCGTAGATACGCAGTATTTT; d_gene: -; v_gene: TRBV5-1; abundance: -; j_gene: TRBJ2-3
CDR3aa: CASSLGPGLVGIADTQYF; CDR3nt: TGTGCCAGCAGCTTAGGTCCGGGACTAGTAGGAATAGCGGATACGCAGTATTTT; d_gene: TRBD2; v_gene: TRBV7-6; abundance: many; j_gene: TRBJ2-3
CDR3aa: CASSLAKGTSGTF; CDR3nt: TGTGCCAGCAGCTTAGCCAAGGGAACATCAGGCACCTTC; d_gene: -; v_gene: TRBV11-2; abundance: -; j_gene: TRBJ1-2
CDR3aa: CSARAATGGTNSPLHF; CDR3nt: TGCAGTGCTAGAGCCGCGACAGGGGGCACGAATTCACCCCTCCACTTT; d_gene: TRBD1; v_gene: TRBV20-1; abundance: many; j_gene: TRBJ1-6
CDR3aa: CASSLGGNYGYTF; CDR3nt: TGTGCCAGCAGTCTTGGAGGGAACTATGGCTACACCTTC; d_gene: -; v_gene: TRBV4-2; abundance: few; j_gene: TRBJ1-2
CDR3aa: CSARVSNSGANVLTF; CDR3nt: TGCAGTGCTAGAGTTTCTAACTCTGGGGCCAACGTCCTGACTTTC; d_gene: -; v_gene: TRBV20-1; abundance: few; j_gene: TRBJ2-6
CDR3aa: CASSYTGMGANVLTF; CDR3nt: TGCGCCAGCAGTTATACAGGGATGGGGGCCAACGTCCTGACTTTC; d_gene: -; v_gene: TRBV5-1; abundance: few; j_gene: TRBJ2-6
CDR3aa: CASSQDLANEQFF; CDR3nt: TGCGCCAGCAGCCAAGATCTAGCCAATGAGCAGTTCTTC; d_gene: -; v_gene: TRBV4-1; abundance: few; j_gene: TRBJ2-1
CDR3aa: CASSQVHRGGYEQYF; CDR3nt: TGTGCCAGCAGCCAAGTCCACAGGGGAGGCTACGAGCAGTACTTC; d_gene: -; v_gene: TRBV3-1; abundance: -; j_gene: TRBJ2-7
CDR3aa: CASSLVGTGADTQYF; CDR3nt: TGTGCCAGCAGCTTAGTGGGGACAGGGGCAGATACGCAGTATTTT; d_gene: TRBD1; v_gene: TRBV7-3; abundance: -; j_gene: TRBJ2-3
CDR3aa: CATSDYPVQFF; CDR3nt: TGTGCCACCAGTGATTATCCCGTGCAGTTCTTC; d_gene: -; v_gene: TRBV24-1; abundance: many; j_gene: TRBJ2-1
CDR3aa: CASSTGTPDDEQFF; CDR3nt: TGCGCCAGCAGTACCGGGACCCCCGACGATGAGCAGTTCTTC; d_gene: -; v_gene: TRBV5-1; abundance: many; j_gene: TRBJ2-1
CDR3aa: CASSFPRLRTGELFF; CDR3nt: TGTGCCAGCAGCTTCCCCCGATTAAGAACCGGGGAGCTGTTTTTT; d_gene: -; v_gene: TRBV7-8; abundance: many; j_gene: TRBJ2-2
CDR3aa: CASSPRGGGNSPLHF; CDR3nt: TGTGCCAGCAGCCCCCGGGGAGGGGGGAATTCACCCCTCCACTTT; d_gene: -; v_gene: TRBV9; abundance: many; j_gene: TRBJ1-6
CDR3aa: CSAPTGGETQYF; CDR3nt: TGCAGTGCTCCCACCGGGGGAGAGACCCAGTACTTC; d_gene: -; v_gene: TRBV20-1; abundance: many; j_gene: TRBJ2-5
CDR3aa: CSAQRRKPFSGANVLTF; CDR3nt: TGCAGTGCTCAACGACGGAAACCCTTCTCTGGGGCCAACGTCCTGACTTTC; d_gene: -; v_gene: TRBV20-1; abundance: few; j_gene: TRBJ2-6
CDR3aa: CAWSVGWERETQYF; CDR3nt: TGTGCCTGGAGTGTAGGGTGGGAGAGAGAGACCCAGTACTTC; d_gene: -; v_gene: TRBV30; abundance: -; j_gene: TRBJ2-5
CDR3aa: CSARGASRVDNEQFF; CDR3nt: TGCAGTGCTAGAGGGGCCTCCCGGGTTGACAATGAGCAGTTCTTC; d_gene: -; v_gene: TRBV20-1; abundance: -; j_gene: TRBJ2-1
CDR3aa: CSAGPRLAADTQYF; CDR3nt: TGCAGCGCTGGCCCCAGACTAGCCGCAGATACGCAGTATTTT; d_gene: TRBD2; v_gene: TRBV29-1; abundance: -; j_gene: TRBJ2-3
CDR3aa: CATSDPGQGGTGELFF; CDR3nt: TGTGCCACCAGTGATCCCGGACAGGGGGGCACCGGGGAGCTGTTTTTT; d_gene: TRBD1; v_gene: TRBV24-1; abundance: -; j_gene: TRBJ2-2
CDR3aa: CASSKPGLAGGGETQYF; CDR3nt: TGTGCCAGCAGCAAACCGGGACTAGCGGGAGGGGGGGAGACCCAGTACTTC; d_gene: TRBD2; v_gene: TRBV7-2; abundance: few; j_gene: TRBJ2-5
CDR3aa: CASTVGTGWEETQYF; CDR3nt: TGTGCCAGCACCGTCGGGACAGGGTGGGAAGAGACCCAGTACTTC; d_gene: TRBD1; v_gene: TRBV12-3/TRBV12-4; abundance: many; j_gene: TRBJ2-5
CDR3aa: CASSSHAGAPDTQYF; CDR3nt: TGTGCCAGCAGTTCGCATGCGGGAGCACCGGATACGCAGTATTTT; d_gene: TRBD2; v_gene: TRBV28; abundance: -; j_gene: TRBJ2-3
CDR3aa: CASSLRLDNEQFF; CDR3nt: TGTGCCAGCAGTTTAAGACTAGACAATGAGCAGTTCTTC; d_gene: -; v_gene: TRBV12-3/TRBV12-4; abundance: many; j_gene: TRBJ2-1
CDR3aa: CATKMGLGLTDTQYF; CDR3nt: TGTGCCACCAAGATGGGACTAGGGTTGACAGATACGCAGTATTTT; d_gene: TRBD2; v_gene: TRBV6-1; abundance: many; j_gene: TRBJ2-3
CDR3aa: CSVEARQIYNEQFF; CDR3nt: TGCAGCGTTGAAGCGCGACAAATTTACAATGAGCAGTTCTTC; d_gene: -; v_gene: TRBV29-1; abundance: -; j_gene: TRBJ2-1
CDR3aa: CASSRTGRRVWSSYNEQSF; CDR3nt: TGTGCCAGCAGCCGTACAGGGAGGCGAGTCTGGAGCTCCTACAATGAGCAGTCCTTC; d_gene: -; v_gene: TRBV6-2/TRBV6-3; abundance: -; j_gene: TRBJ2-1
CDR3aa: CATSDLGRDTQYF; CDR3nt: TGTGCCACCAGTGATTTGGGCCGAGATACGCAGTATTTT; d_gene: -; v_gene: TRBV24-1; abundance: many; j_gene: TRBJ2-3
CDR3aa: CASSPFNTEAFF; CDR3nt: TGTGCCAGCAGCCCCTTTAACACTGAAGCTTTCTTT; d_gene: -; v_gene: TRBV7-3; abundance: few; j_gene: TRBJ1-1
CDR3aa: CSARGLAGGSYNEQFF; CDR3nt: TGCAGTGCTAGAGGACTAGCGGGGGGCTCATACAATGAGCAGTTCTTC; d_gene: TRBD2; v_gene: TRBV20-1; abundance: many; j_gene: TRBJ2-1
CDR3aa: CASSLLAAQETQYF; CDR3nt: TGTGCCAGCAGCCTTCTAGCGGCTCAAGAGACCCAGTACTTC; d_gene: TRBD2; v_gene: TRBV12-3/TRBV12-4; abundance: many; j_gene: TRBJ2-5
CDR3aa: CASTPAPSGSVGELFF; CDR3nt: TGTGCCAGCACTCCGGCCCCCAGCGGGAGCGTCGGGGAGCTGTTTTTT; d_gene: TRBD2; v_gene: TRBV12-3/TRBV12-4; abundance: many; j_gene: TRBJ2-2
CDR3aa: CASSPLRSSYNEQFF; CDR3nt: TGTGCCAGCAGTCCCCTCCGGAGCTCCTACAATGAGCAGTTCTTC; d_gene: -; v_gene: TRBV28; abundance: few; j_gene: TRBJ2-1
CDR3aa: CASSLSGEQTQYF; CDR3nt: TGTGCCAGTAGTCTGTCAGGGGAACAGACCCAGTACTTC; d_gene: -; v_gene: TRBV19; abundance: -; j_gene: TRBJ2-5
CDR3aa: CASSLQGGLNTEAFF; CDR3nt: TGTGCCAGCAGTCTACAAGGGGGCTTGAACACTGAAGCTTTCTTT; d_gene: TRBD1; v_gene: TRBV12-3/TRBV12-4; abundance: -; j_gene: TRBJ1-1
CDR3aa: CASSLLSSSYEQYF; CDR3nt: TGTGCCAGCAGTTTATTATCCAGTTCCTACGAGCAGTACTTC; d_gene: -; v_gene: TRBV12-3/TRBV12-4; abundance: many; j_gene: TRBJ2-7
CDR3aa: CASSEYRQGGSYNEQFF; CDR3nt: TGTGCCAGCAGTGAGTACAGACAGGGGGGGTCCTACAATGAGCAGTTCTTC; d_gene: TRBD1; v_gene: TRBV6-4; abundance: -; j_gene: TRBJ2-1
CDR3aa: CASSFSSRSTDTQYF; CDR3nt: TGCGCCAGCAGCTTCAGTAGCCGAAGCACAGATACGCAGTATTTT; d_gene: -; v_gene: TRBV5-1; abundance: few; j_gene: TRBJ2-3
CDR3aa: CASSPLEEWPGGTDTQYF; CDR3nt: TGTGCCAGCAGCCCCCTCGAGGAGTGGCCGGGAGGCACAGATACGCAGTATTTT; d_gene: -; v_gene: TRBV4-2; abundance: few; j_gene: TRBJ2-3
CDR3aa: CSASETGRSYNEQFF; CDR3nt: TGCAGTGCTAGTGAAACGGGGCGGTCCTACAATGAGCAGTTCTTC; d_gene: -; v_gene: TRBV20-1; abundance: many; j_gene: TRBJ2-1
CDR3aa: CASSMLAGGLQETQYF; CDR3nt: TGTGCCAGCAGTATGCTAGCGGGGGGCCTCCAAGAGACCCAGTACTTC; d_gene: TRBD2; v_gene: TRBV12-3/TRBV12-4; abundance: -; j_gene: TRBJ2-5
CDR3aa: CASSLRQVFSALNTYNEQFF; CDR3nt: TGCGCCAGCAGCTTGCGTCAAGTTTTTTCGGCCCTGAACACATACAATGAGCAGTTCTTC; d_gene: -; v_gene: TRBV5-1; abundance: many; j_gene: TRBJ2-1
CDR3aa: CASSPWGGPEAFF; CDR3nt: TGTGCCAGCAGCCCCTGGGGGGGCCCTGAAGCTTTCTTT; d_gene: -; v_gene: TRBV14; abundance: few; j_gene: TRBJ1-1
CDR3aa: CASSMGQGHEKLFF; CDR3nt: TGTGCCAGCAGCATGGGACAGGGCCACGAAAAACTGTTTTTT; d_gene: TRBD1; v_gene: TRBV5-8; abundance: few; j_gene: TRBJ1-4
CDR3aa: CSARDARTGGEKEFF; CDR3nt: TGCAGTGCTAGAGATGCGAGGACAGGGGGCGAGAAGGAGTTCTTC; d_gene: TRBD1; v_gene: TRBV20-1; abundance: -; j_gene: TRBJ2-1
CDR3aa: CSVEDRADYGYTF; CDR3nt: TGCAGCGTTGAAGACAGGGCCGACTATGGCTACACCTTC; d_gene: -; v_gene: TRBV29-1; abundance: -; j_gene: TRBJ1-2
CDR3aa: CATSSRTGALAKNIQYF; CDR3nt: TGTGCCACCAGCAGCCGAACAGGAGCACTAGCCAAAAACATTCAGTACTTC; d_gene: -; v_gene: TRBV15; abundance: -; j_gene: TRBJ2-4
CDR3aa: CSVRGKTNEKLFF; CDR3nt: TGCAGCGTTAGAGGGAAAACTAATGAAAAACTGTTTTTT; d_gene: -; v_gene: TRBV29-1; abundance: many; j_gene: TRBJ1-4
CDR3aa: CASSSGGAGEQFF; CDR3nt: TGTGCCAGCAGCAGCGGGGGGGCCGGTGAGCAGTTCTTC; d_gene: TRBD2; v_gene: TRBV6-5; abundance: many; j_gene: TRBJ2-1
CDR3aa: CASSQVANTEAFF; CDR3nt: TGTGCCAGCAGCCAAGTAGCCAACACTGAAGCTTTCTTT; d_gene: -; v_gene: TRBV14; abundance: few; j_gene: TRBJ1-1
CDR3aa: CASSIVASPYNEQFF; CDR3nt: TGTGCCAGTAGTATAGTAGCTTCCCCCTACAATGAGCAGTTCTTC; d_gene: -; v_gene: TRBV19; abundance: -; j_gene: TRBJ2-1